This T cell receptor beta chain stems from a study of OX40 agonist ivuxolimab in advanced cancers. Study observations and caveats: Doses of 0.1 to 3.0 mg/kg were accompanied by clonal expansion of CD4+ and CD8+ blood T cells by week 6.

The trim removed 2 bases at V and 7 bases at J, leaving 5 bases unmatched. There are 13 residues in the CDR3. Germline V gene lookup returns CDR1 MNHNY and CDR2 SVGAGI (reference sequence). On this clone itself: Its matching antigen is unknown.

Sequenced by immunoSEQ multiplex PCR; TCRdb stores in-frame clones only, minus some. Among about 80,000 clones listed, approximately 86% were seen once. No patient had autoimmune disease or received systemic immunosuppression. The sequences come from CD4+ or CD8+ T cells sorted from blood, collected in a trial of the OX40 agonist ivuxolimab. This TCR was recovered from an adult with an advanced solid tumor such as melanoma, head and neck, liver or kidney cancer. V is TRBV6-6 and J is TRBJ2-7; TRBD1 aligns across 7 bases. CDR3 nucleotide sequence: TGTGCCAGCAGTTACGGCACAGGGGCGGAGCAGTACTTC. It codes for CASSYGTGAEQYF.